This entry lists 19 T cell receptor beta chains sequenced from one sample in a study of blood T cells in healthy people across ages. PCR was performed a second time for about 7 to 11 cycles using a sample-barcoded 5' primer and a J-beta primer mix. TCRdb re-analysed the 5' RACE reads in MiXCR, keeping a single row per CDR3 protein. The table shows 1.6 million or so distinct CDR3 sequences, with roughly 32% occurring only once. Material for sequencing was blood. The receptors shown here come from a woman in her thirties in good health.

There are a few counts of this clonotype. This chain connects TRBV7-9 to TRBJ1-6; D is uncertain. The ends were cut back, 5 bases at V and 10 bases at J, with 12 bases in the middle. The CDR3 sequence is 13 residues long. The germline V gene has CDR1 SEHNR and CDR2 FQNEAQ (reference sequence). CDR3 loop: CASSPTTGSPLHF. The CDR3 nucleotides read TGTGCCAGCAGCCCAACGACTGGATCACCCCTCCACTTT.

This clonotype was counted a few times. This chain links TRBV4-1 with TRBJ1-1, with TRBD1 identical over 9 bases. Losses at the gene ends were 3 bases for V and 0 bases for J; bases not matched to a gene: 5. The CDR3 has 16 amino acids. CDR1 is MGHRA, CDR2 YSYEKL, per germline. The CDR3 DNA reads TGCGCCAGCAGCCATACCGGGACAGGGTTGAACACTGAAGCTTTCTTT. As protein: CASSHTGTGLNTEAFF.

The CDR3 nucleotides are TGTGCCAGCAGGCGGCCGGGACAGAGATCCTACGAGCAGTACTTC. Protein sequence: CASRRPGQRSYEQYF. The J gene is TRBJ2-7, the V gene TRBV28, with 7 bases aligning to TRBD1. The CDR3 has 15 amino acids. Trimming removed 6 bases from V and 1 base from J; junction bases left unmatched: 9. Germline V lookup: CDR1 MDHEN, CDR2 SYDVKM.

The V and J genes are TRBV24-1 and TRBJ2-6, with D perhaps matching TRBD2 (5 bases). This CDR3 comprises 16 residues. Per germline, CDR1 KGHDR and CDR2 SFDVKD. With 1 base removed from V and 2 bases from J, the gap between germline ends came to 8 bases. The CDR3 region is CATSDFSGTGANVLTF. CDR3 DNA sequence: TGTGCCACCAGTGATTTTTCCGGGACTGGGGCCAACGTCCTGACTTTC.

This clonotype was recorded at least ten times. V is TRBV20-1 and J is TRBJ2-6, with D perhaps TRBD1 or TRBD2 (5 bases each). Germline V gene lookup returns CDR1 DFQATT and CDR2 SNEGSKA (reference sequence). This CDR3 is built from 13 residues. The ends were cut back, 8 bases at V and 2 bases at J, with 10 bases in the middle. This CDR3 reads CSSWGPGANVLTF. The CDR3, as DNA: TGCAGTTCCTGGGGACCTGGGGCCAACGTCCTGACTTTC.

This clonotype was counted only a few times. The chain employs TRBV30 and TRBJ2-1, with a weak D call TRBD1 (5 bases). The CDR3 length is 14 residues. V was shortened by 6 bases and J by 6 bases, with 18 bases between the two germline ends. From germline, CDR1 is GTSNPN and CDR2 SVGIG (reference sequence). The CDR3 coding sequence is TGTGCCTGCGAACAGACAGTCAGGGTCAATGAGCAGTTCTTC. This translates into CACEQTVRVNEQFF.

This sequence joins TRBV20-1 and TRBJ2-3, with 9 nucleotides matching TRBD2. Germline V gene lookup returns CDR1 DFQATT and CDR2 SNEGSKA (reference sequence). This CDR3 region has 16 residues. V trimming: 3 bases; J trimming: 1 base; junction bases outside the gene matches: 8. The CDR3 bases are TGCAGTGCTAGGAGTGGGGGCGGGGGGGGCACAGATACGCAGTATTTT. Translated: CSARSGGGGGTDTQYF.

V and J are TRBV6-1 and TRBJ2-7, with a tentative D call TRBD2 (5 bases). There are 13 residues in the CDR3. The V gene lost 11 bases and the J gene lost 4 bases, with 18 bases spanning the gap. Germline V gene data show CDR1 as MNHNS and CDR2 as SASEGT. CDR3 in amino acids: CAGREAGQYEQYF. In DNA form, the CDR3 reads TGTGCCGGCCGCGAGGCGGGCCAGTACGAGCAGTACTTC.

The V call is TRBV5-1, the J call TRBJ1-2; possibly TRBD1 for D (5 bases). V gave up 7 bases and J gave up 7 bases, with 23 bases separating them. Per the germline V gene, CDR1 is SGHRS and CDR2 is YFSETQ. The length of the CDR3 is 15 residues. The CDR3 protein is CASSHNSGGLVGYTF. CDR3 sequence (DNA): TGCGCCAGCTCTCATAATTCGGGGGGACTCGTTGGCTACACCTTC.

In this sample, this clonotype turned up a few times. The chain uses TRBV7-2 and TRBJ2-1, with D uncertain. V gave up 11 bases and J gave up 0 bases, with 11 bases separating them. The CDR3 covers 13 residues. From germline, CDR1 is SGHTA and CDR2 FQGNSA. In nucleotides, the CDR3 is TGTGCCCCCGGGCGGAGCTCCTACAATGAGCAGTTCTTC. It specifies CAPGRSSYNEQFF.

The rearrangement joins TRBV5-1 to TRBJ2-5, with no clear D. Trimming left V 4 bases short and J 1 base short, with 11 bases between. The CDR3 is 14 amino acids. CDR1 SGHRS and CDR2 YFSETQ come from the germline V gene. CDR3 residues: CASSQPLGQETQYF. In nucleotides, the CDR3 is TGCGCCAGCAGCCAGCCCTTGGGCCAAGAGACCCAGTACTTC.

V is TRBV7-3 and J is TRBJ2-1, with D perhaps being TRBD1 or TRBD2 (5 bases each). CDR3 length equals 15 residues. Germline V lookup: CDR1 SGHTA, CDR2 FQGTGA. Trimming removed 3 bases at V and 6 bases at J, with 15 bases between. The CDR3 region is CASSLWDQKANEQFF. The CDR3 region has the DNA TGTGCCAGCAGCTTGTGGGACCAAAAGGCCAATGAGCAGTTCTTC.

This clonotype was recorded once. Given a much more abundant clone one base away, this may be a read error. The chain employs TRBV29-1 and TRBJ2-2; weak D call: TRBD1 (6 bases). The V gene lost 5 bases and the J gene lost 6 bases, with 7 bases spanning the gap. This CDR3 contains 11 residues. Germline assignment: CDR1 SQVTM and CDR2 ANQGSEA. DNA for the CDR3: TGCAGCGTTCAGGGGCCCGGGGAGCTGTTTTTT. Amino acid sequence: CSVQGPGELFF.

The CDR3 nucleotides read TGTGCCAGCAGCCAAACAGGGATTTCTGGAAACACCATATATTTT. Amino acid sequence: CASSQTGISGNTIYF. The V and J genes are TRBV6-2 or TRBV6-3 and TRBJ1-3; D is possibly TRBD1 (6 bases). Trimming cost V 6 bases and J 1 base, with 13 bases left between them. In germline, CDR1 is MNHEY, CDR2 SVGEGT. CDR3 length equals 15 residues.

The chain links TRBV12-3 or TRBV12-4 to TRBJ2-3; 8 bases line up with TRBD2. This CDR3 comprises 18 residues. The junction had 16 bases not matched to a gene; V was cut back by 6 bases and J by 2 bases. The CDR3 coding sequence is TGTGCCAGCAGACCCCAGGCCCTGAGCGGGGGTACCACAGATACGCAGTATTTT. As protein: CASRPQALSGGTTDTQYF.

This clonotype appeared a few times. The rearrangement uses TRBV28 and TRBJ2-7; possible D gene TRBD1, 5 bases. With 7 bases removed from V and 2 bases from J, the gap between germline ends came to 12 bases. The CDR3 totals 13 residues. Germline V gene lookup returns CDR1 MDHEN and CDR2 SYDVKM. Here the CDR3 reads CASNPGHPYEQYF. The CDR3 DNA reads as TGTGCCAGCAATCCCGGACACCCCTACGAGCAGTACTTC.

The chain combines TRBV20-1 with TRBJ2-1; the D gene could be TRBD1 or TRBD2 (5 bases each). Germline V gives CDR1 DFQATT, CDR2 SNEGSKA (reference sequence). This CDR3 contains 13 residues. V lost 3 bases and J lost 6, with 12 bases in between. In nucleotides, the CDR3 is TGCAGTGCTAGCCGGGACCTTACCAATGAGCAGTTCTTC. Residues: CSASRDLTNEQFF.

This clonotype was seen only a few times. V gene TRBV18 combines with J gene TRBJ1-1; the match to TRBD1 covers 8 bases. Germline-derived CDR1 and CDR2 are KGHSH and LQKENI. This CDR3 is 15 amino acids long. Trimming took 3 bases from V and 4 from J; bases not matched to a gene: 7. The CDR3 nucleotides are TGTGCCAGCTCACCCGGACAGGGTTCAATCACTGAAGCTTTCTTT. Translating it yields CASSPGQGSITEAFF.

As concerns this clonotype: This is likely a read error, given that the CDR3 carries no conserved phenylalanine or tryptophan at its end. V gene TRBV3-1 combines with J gene TRBJ1-1; unclear D gene. The germline V gene has CDR1 LGHDT and CDR2 YNNKEL (reference sequence). V was trimmed by 7 bases and J by 2 bases, leaving 14 bases between them. The CDR3 is 14 amino acids. CDR3 loop: CASNTPGPNTEAFL. DNA for the CDR3: TGTGCCAGCAACACTCCAGGACCCAACACTGAAGCTTTCTTG.